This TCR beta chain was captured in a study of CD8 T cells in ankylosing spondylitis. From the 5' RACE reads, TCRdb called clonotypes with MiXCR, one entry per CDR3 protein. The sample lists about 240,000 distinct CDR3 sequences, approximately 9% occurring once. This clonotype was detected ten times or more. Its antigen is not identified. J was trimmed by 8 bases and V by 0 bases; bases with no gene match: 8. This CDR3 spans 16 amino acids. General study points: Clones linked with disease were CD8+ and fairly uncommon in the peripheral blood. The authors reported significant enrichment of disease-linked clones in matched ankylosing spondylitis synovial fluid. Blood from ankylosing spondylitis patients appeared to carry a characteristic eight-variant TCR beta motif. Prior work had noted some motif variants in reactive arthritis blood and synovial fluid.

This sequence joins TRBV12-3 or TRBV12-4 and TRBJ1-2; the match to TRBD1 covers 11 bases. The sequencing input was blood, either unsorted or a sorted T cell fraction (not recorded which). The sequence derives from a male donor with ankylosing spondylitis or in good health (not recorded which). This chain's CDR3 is CASSLASGTGGTGYTF. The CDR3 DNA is TGTGCCAGCAGTTTAGCGAGTGGGACAGGGGGGACCGGCTACACCTTC.